This T cell receptor beta chain was observed in a study of T cells in Graves' hyperthyroidism and ophthalmopathy. The wider study: Prior to any treatment, at the point of initial diagnosis, peripheral blood was collected.

Note on this clonotype: What it binds is unknown.

Trimming cost V 3 bases and J 6 bases; bases outside gene matches: 6. The V gene's germline CDR1 is SEHNR and CDR2 FQNEAQ (reference sequence). The CDR3 covers 16 residues. Amplification of TCR beta CDR3 regions used RNA as the template. A first-round RT-PCR of the TCR CDR3 used the HTBI primer set. MiXCR, applied by TCRdb to the multiplex PCR reads, yields one record per CDR3 protein. The data contain hundreds of thousands of distinct CDR3 sequences, approximately 13% of them singletons. Study results and limitations: Ophthalmopathy could be told apart from stable hyperthyroidism with a 13 V-J model.

Sequenced: blood. This TCR derives from a woman in her 30s with Graves' hyperthyroidism that later progressed to Graves' ophthalmopathy. The chain recombines TRBV7-9 with TRBJ2-1, with 12 bases identical to TRBD2. CDR3 loop: CASSLTSGRGSNEQFF. CDR3 in DNA: TGTGCCAGCAGCTTGACTAGCGGGAGAGGGTCCAATGAGCAGTTCTTC.